The rows below give T cell receptor beta chains drawn from one sample of a study of sequential checkpoint blockade in melanoma. TCRdb's copy holds only in-frame clones and misses some; the assay was immunoSEQ multiplex PCR. This repertoire shows about 4,000 clones, approximately 24% found once; its top ten account for 16%. The material was tumor tissue (inferred from file names), obtained from a patient given nivolumab and ipilimumab in sequence. The source of these receptors is a human donor with melanoma. Each CDR3 is given without its conserved first and last residue.

v_call	j_call	cdr3_aa
TRBV6-8	TRBJ2-3	ASSDRLEPTDTQY
TRBV11-3	TRBJ1-5	ASSPTTGGKQPQH
TRBV7-6	TRBJ1-3	ASSLRRETGNTIY
TRBV19	TRBJ2-6	ASSIGAGGKWSGANVLT
TRBV10-3	TRBJ1-1	ATNQGLTGAF
TRBV29-1	TRBJ2-7	SVLDRGKVYEQY
TRBV5-1	TRBJ1-5	ASSFTTGSNQPQH
TRBV4-1	TRBJ2-1	ASSLFLQQQGSNNEQF
TRBV29-1	TRBJ2-7	SVEKDSYEQY
TRBV9	TRBJ2-3	ASSAERDTDTQY
TRBV9	TRBJ1-2	ASSARTGLSGYT
TRBV11-3	TRBJ2-1	ASSLQWLVFYNEQF
TRBV6-8	TRBJ2-7	ASSYSASSYEQY
TRBV28	TRBJ2-5	ASRAGWQETQY
TRBV30	TRBJ1-2	AWTHSYGYT
TRBV19	TRBJ2-1	ASSAGTSPLRSEQF
TRBV5-1	TRBJ2-7	ASKPGLAGSYEQY
TRBV15	TRBJ2-4	ATSRDEGPGLAVFLAKNIQY
TRBV23-1	TRBJ2-1	ASSLGDSNEQF
TRBV15	TRBJ2-1	ATSSLAGKSNEQF
TRBV11-3	TRBJ2-5	ASSSTGLVETQY
TRBV18	TRBJ1-4	ASSPTRGGGEKLF
TRBV18	TRBJ1-1	ASSLGPPNTEAF
TRBV6-8	TRBJ1-1	ASRTHRDRGNTEAF
TRBV29-1	TRBJ1-3	SVGGQSSGNTIY
TRBV6-8	TRBJ1-1	ASSAQVNTEAF
TRBV6-8	TRBJ1-6	ASRPPGQGASSPLH
TRBV6-8	TRBJ1-6	ANQGLFGSPLH
TRBV6-8	TRBJ2-6	AISPGHKGSGANVLT
TRBV19	TRBJ2-4	ASSSGSTPYKNIQY
TRBV11-3	TRBJ1-4	ASKQGATNEKLF
TRBV5-1	TRBJ2-1	ASSFSGGLGNEQF
TRBV9	TRBJ2-5	ASSVSGQETQY
TRBV11-3	TRBJ1-1	ASSLGSLNTEAF
TRBV10-2	TRBJ1-5	ASKEGGIRGNQPQH
TRBV9	TRBJ2-1	ASSVEQGANEQF
TRBV19	TRBJ1-2	ASSIGPGSGYT
TRBV6-8	TRBJ2-1	AIVGTVNNEQF